These 13 T cell receptor beta chains share one sample of origin, sequenced in a study of shared clonotypes between healthy human individuals. Repertoires were generated with immunoSEQ multiplex PCR, while TCRdb's copy carries only in-frame clones and drops some. The sample yields roughly 1,500,000 clones, less than 99% seen once. The sample was naive CD4+ T cells sorted from blood. Sample subset: CD45RA+ positively selected. The receptors were gathered from a man aged 25-40 years in good health.

This chain uses TRBV30 with TRBJ2-7; 12 bases agree with TRBD2. The germline V gene has CDR1 GTSNPN and CDR2 SVGIG (reference sequence). J gave up 3 bases and V 1 base, and 4 bases lay outside the gene matches. The CDR3 consists of 15 residues. The CDR3 sequence is CAWSGLAGVGYEQYF. DNA of the CDR3: TGTGCCTGGAGTGGACTAGCGGGAGTCGGCTACGAGCAGTACTTC.

The V call is TRBV14, the J call TRBJ2-6; D tentatively fits TRBD1 or TRBD2 (5 bases each). The CDR3 is 17 amino acids. Germline CDR1 reads SGHDN; CDR2 reads FVKESK. V was clipped by 5 bases and J by 0 bases, with 14 bases between them. The CDR3 spells CASSAGTYNSGANVLTF. The CDR3 DNA reads as TGTGCCAGCAGCGCCGGGACGTACAACTCTGGGGCCAACGTCCTGACTTTC.

DNA for the CDR3: TGTGCCAGCAGCTCGGGACTAGCGGTATACAATGAGCAGTTCTTC. This gives the protein CASSSGLAVYNEQFF. The rearrangement links TRBV9 to TRBJ2-1; the match to TRBD2 covers 11 bases. This CDR3 is built from 15 residues. The germline V gene has CDR1 SGDLS and CDR2 YYNGEE. V lost 4 bases, J lost 4 bases, and 4 bases stayed unmatched.

The gene calls are TRBV11-1 and TRBJ2-5, with TRBD2 as a possible D gene (5 bases). The CDR3 is made up of 14 amino acids. V lost 5 bases and J lost 5, with 15 bases in between. Looked up from germline, CDR1 is SGHAT and CDR2 is FQDESV (reference sequence). The CDR3 coding sequence is TGTGCCAGCAGCCCATCTAGAGGGCCTGAGACCCAGTACTTC. Protein: CASSPSRGPETQYF.

CDR3 DNA: TGTGCCAGTAGGGCCGGGACTAGCTTGAACAATGAGCAGTTCTTC. This encodes CASRAGTSLNNEQFF. The chain combines TRBV19 with TRBJ2-1; 9 bases map to TRBD2. Trimming at V came to 6 bases and at J to 5 bases, leaving 8 bases not matched to a gene. Looked up from germline, CDR1 is LNHDA and CDR2 is SQIVND (reference sequence). The CDR3 runs to 15 residues.

In this sample, this clone turned up once. V gene TRBV2 combines with J gene TRBJ2-3; D not resolved. CDR3 length: 15 amino acids. Germline CDR1 reads SNHLY; CDR2 reads FYNNEI. Trimming took off 6 bases at V and 0 bases at J, with 13 bases between the two ends. CDR3 sequence (DNA): TGTGCCAGCAGGGAACTACCCATTAGCACAGATACGCAGTATTTT. Translated, it gives CASRELPISTDTQYF. Full variable domain (missing parts from reference TRBV2 and TRBJ2-3): EPEVTQTPSHQVTQMGQEVILRCVPISNHLYFYWYRQILGQKVEFLVSFYNNEISEKSEIFDDQFSVERPDGSNFTLKIRSTKLEDSAMYFCASRELPISTDTQYFGPGTRLTVL.

The CDR3 nucleotides read TGTGCCAGCGGCCGGGCAACTGGAAACACCATATATTTT. Translating it yields CASGRATGNTIYF. V and J are TRBV2 and TRBJ1-3; D gene ambiguous. CDR1 is SNHLY, CDR2 FYNNEI, per germline. The V gene lost 8 bases and the J gene lost 2 bases, with 10 bases spanning the gap. This CDR3 has 13 residues.

V is TRBV9 and J is TRBJ2-7; 7 nucleotides line up with TRBD1. Germline CDR1 SGDLS, CDR2 YYNGEE. The CDR3 runs 14 residues. Trimming removed 5 bases from V and 0 bases from J; junction bases left unmatched: 5. CDR3 residues: CASSGGQSSYEQYF. Written as DNA, the CDR3 is TGTGCCAGCAGTGGGGGACAGAGCTCCTACGAGCAGTACTTC.

V gene TRBV30 combines with J gene TRBJ2-4, with no clear D. Trimming stripped 5 bases from V and 1 base from J, with 12 bases between. CDR1 and CDR2 (germline): GTSNPN, SVGIG (reference sequence). The CDR3 sequence is 14 residues long. CDR3 loop: CAWSVGVAKNIQYF. CDR3 DNA: TGTGCCTGGTCGGTCGGTGTGGCCAAAAACATTCAGTACTTC.

The chain is built from TRBV11-3 and TRBJ2-2; D gene ambiguous. Germline CDR1 reads SGHNT; CDR2 reads YENEEA. V lost 5 bases to trimming and J lost 7 bases, with 11 bases between them. This CDR3 is 13 amino acids long. The CDR3 reads CASSPSMIGELFF. The DNA of the CDR3 is TGTGCCAGCAGCCCAAGTATGATCGGGGAGCTGTTTTTT.

The V gene is TRBV9, the J gene TRBJ2-1; D is possibly TRBD1 or TRBD2 (5 bases each). The V end was cut by 4 bases, the J end by 6 bases, with 17 bases between. The CDR3 has 15 residues. Germline V lookup: CDR1 SGDLS, CDR2 YYNGEE. The CDR3 sequence: CASSFTGTALNEQFF. In DNA form, the CDR3 reads TGTGCCAGCAGCTTTACCGGGACGGCCCTCAATGAGCAGTTCTTC.

This chain links TRBV28 with TRBJ2-7, with D perhaps given as TRBD1 or TRBD2 (5 bases each). Trimming took off 4 bases at V and 6 bases at J, with 10 bases between the two ends. CDR3 length equals 12 residues. Germline V gene sequence: CDR1 MDHEN, CDR2 SYDVKM. This CDR3 is CASSSAGAEQYF. In nucleotides, the CDR3 is TGTGCCAGCAGTTCCGCCGGGGCCGAGCAGTACTTC.

This clone has a single count. V gene TRBV6-5 combines with J gene TRBJ2-1; TRBD2 agrees at 11 bases. V gave up 5 bases and J gave up 13 bases; unmatched junction bases: 7. Germline lookup yields CDR1 MNHEY and CDR2 SVGAGI. This CDR3 comprises 13 residues. The DNA for the CDR3 is TGTGCCAGCAGTCTTTCTAGCGGGAGGCCTCAGTTCTTC. Translated, it gives CASSLSSGRPQFF.